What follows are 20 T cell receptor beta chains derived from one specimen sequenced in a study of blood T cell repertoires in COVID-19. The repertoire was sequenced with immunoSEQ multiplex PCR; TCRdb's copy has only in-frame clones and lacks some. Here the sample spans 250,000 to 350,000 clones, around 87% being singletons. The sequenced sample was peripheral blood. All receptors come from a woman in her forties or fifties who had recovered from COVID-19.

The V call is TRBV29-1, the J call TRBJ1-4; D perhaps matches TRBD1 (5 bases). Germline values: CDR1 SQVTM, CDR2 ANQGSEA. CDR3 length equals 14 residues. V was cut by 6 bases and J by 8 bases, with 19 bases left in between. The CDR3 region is CSVLLDSKGEKLFF. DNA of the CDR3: TGCAGCGTGCTATTGGATTCAAAGGGGGAAAAACTGTTTTTT.

The CDR3 loop reads CASSSAGTPDEQYF. Here the CDR3 DNA reads TGTGCCAGCAGCAGCGCCGGGACTCCGGACGAGCAGTACTTC. The chain couples TRBV21-1 to TRBJ2-7; the D segment call TRBD2 is taken from the table without a DNA check. TRBV21-1 is recorded as a pseudogene. The CDR3 runs 14 residues.

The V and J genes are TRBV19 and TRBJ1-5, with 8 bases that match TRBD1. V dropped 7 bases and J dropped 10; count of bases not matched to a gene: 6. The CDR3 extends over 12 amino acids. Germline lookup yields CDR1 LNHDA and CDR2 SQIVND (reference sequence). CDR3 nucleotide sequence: TGTGCCAGTACTCGACAGGGGTTTCCCCAGCATTTT. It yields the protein CASTRQGFPQHF.

DNA of the CDR3: TGCAGCGTCGCCAGGGTCGTTTCCGGTGAAGCTTTCTTT. Its translation is CSVARVVSGEAFF. This sequence joins TRBV29-1 and TRBJ1-1; weak D call: TRBD1 (5 bases). The germline gives CDR1 SQVTM, CDR2 ANQGSEA. V lost 6 bases and J 7 bases, leaving 18 bases between the germline ends. CDR3 length: 13 amino acids. Combining the CDR3 with reference TRBV29-1 and TRBJ1-1 gives the whole variable domain SAVISQKPSRDICQRGTSLTIQCQVDSQVTMMFWYRQQPGQSLTLIATANQGSEATYESGFVIDKFPISRPNLTFSTLTVSNMSPEDSSIYLCSVARVVSGEAFFGQGTRLTVV.

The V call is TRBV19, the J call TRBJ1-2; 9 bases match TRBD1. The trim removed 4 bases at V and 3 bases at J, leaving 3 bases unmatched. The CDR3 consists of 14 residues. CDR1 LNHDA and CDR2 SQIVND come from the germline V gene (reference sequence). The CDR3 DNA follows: TGTGCCAGTAGTAGGGGACAGGGCGACTATGGCTACACCTTC. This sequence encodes CASSRGQGDYGYTF.

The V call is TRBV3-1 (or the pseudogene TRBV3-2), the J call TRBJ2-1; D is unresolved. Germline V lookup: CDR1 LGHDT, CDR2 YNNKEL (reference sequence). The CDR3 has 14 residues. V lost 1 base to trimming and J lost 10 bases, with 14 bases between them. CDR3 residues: CASSQVRLLEEQFF. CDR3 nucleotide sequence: TGTGCCAGCAGCCAAGTGAGGCTGTTGGAGGAGCAGTTCTTC.

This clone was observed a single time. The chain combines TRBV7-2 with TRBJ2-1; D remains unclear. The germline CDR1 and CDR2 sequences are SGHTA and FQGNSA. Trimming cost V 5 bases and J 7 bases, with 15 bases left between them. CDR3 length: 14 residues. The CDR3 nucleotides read TGTGCCAGCAGCCCCGTGGGCCGTTGGAATGAGCAGTTCTTC. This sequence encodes CASSPVGRWNEQFF.

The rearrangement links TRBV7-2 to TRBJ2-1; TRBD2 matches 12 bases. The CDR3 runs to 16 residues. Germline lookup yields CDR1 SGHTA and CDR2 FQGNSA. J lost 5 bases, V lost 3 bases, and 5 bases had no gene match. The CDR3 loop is CASSLGGLAGHNEQFF. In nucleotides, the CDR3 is TGTGCCAGCAGCTTGGGAGGACTAGCGGGGCACAATGAGCAGTTCTTC.

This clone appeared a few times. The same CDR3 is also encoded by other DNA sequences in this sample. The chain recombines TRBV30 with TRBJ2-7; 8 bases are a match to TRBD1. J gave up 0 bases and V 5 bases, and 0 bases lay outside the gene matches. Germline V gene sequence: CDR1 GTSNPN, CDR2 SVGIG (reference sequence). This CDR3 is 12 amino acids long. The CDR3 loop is CAWDRGSYEQYF. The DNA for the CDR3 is TGTGCCTGGGACAGGGGCTCCTACGAGCAGTACTTC.

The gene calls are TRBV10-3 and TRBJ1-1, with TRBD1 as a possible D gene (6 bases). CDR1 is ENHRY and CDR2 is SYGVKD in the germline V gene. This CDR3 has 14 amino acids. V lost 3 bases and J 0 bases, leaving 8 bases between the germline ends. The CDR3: CAISEGQMNTEAFF. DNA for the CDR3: TGTGCCATCAGTGAAGGACAGATGAACACTGAAGCTTTCTTT.

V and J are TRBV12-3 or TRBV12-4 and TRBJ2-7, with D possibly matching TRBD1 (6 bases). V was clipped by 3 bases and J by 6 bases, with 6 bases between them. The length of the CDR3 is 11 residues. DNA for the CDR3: TGTGCCAGCAGTTTGGGGGCCGAGCAGTACTTC. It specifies CASSLGAEQYF.

The CDR3 DNA sequence: TGCGCCAGCAGCCAAGGTGGAAGCGGGGTCCAAGAGACCCAGTACTTC. This sequence encodes CASSQGGSGVQETQYF. The rearrangement links TRBV4-3 to TRBJ2-5; 7 bases are a match to TRBD2. The ends lost 1 base at V and 1 base at J; junction bases unmatched: 6. There are 16 residues in the CDR3. The germline gives CDR1 LGHNA, CDR2 YSLEER.

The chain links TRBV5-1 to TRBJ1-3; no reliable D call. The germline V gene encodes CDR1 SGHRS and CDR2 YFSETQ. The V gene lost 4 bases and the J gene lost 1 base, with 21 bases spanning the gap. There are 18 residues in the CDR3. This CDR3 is CASSTVPLQELSGNTIYF. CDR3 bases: TGCGCCAGCAGCACCGTTCCTCTTCAGGAACTTTCTGGAAACACCATATATTTT.

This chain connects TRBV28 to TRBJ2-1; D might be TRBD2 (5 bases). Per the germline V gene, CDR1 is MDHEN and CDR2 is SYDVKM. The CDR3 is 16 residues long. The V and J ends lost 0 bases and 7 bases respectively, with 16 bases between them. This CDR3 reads CASSLWRLAGRNEQFF. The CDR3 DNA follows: TGTGCCAGCAGTTTATGGAGGCTAGCTGGGCGGAATGAGCAGTTCTTC.

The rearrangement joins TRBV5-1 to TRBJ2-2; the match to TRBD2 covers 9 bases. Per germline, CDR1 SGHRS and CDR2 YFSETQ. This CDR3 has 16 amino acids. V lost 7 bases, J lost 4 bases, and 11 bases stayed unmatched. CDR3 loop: CASYPLAGGITGELFF. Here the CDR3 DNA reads TGCGCCAGCTACCCTCTGGCGGGAGGGATCACCGGGGAGCTGTTTTTT.

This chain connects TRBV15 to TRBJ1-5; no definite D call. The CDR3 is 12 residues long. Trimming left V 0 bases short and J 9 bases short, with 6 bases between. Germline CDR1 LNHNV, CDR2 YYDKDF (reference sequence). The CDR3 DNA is TGTGCCACCAGCAGAGATGAGGCGCCCCAGCATTTT. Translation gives CATSRDEAPQHF.

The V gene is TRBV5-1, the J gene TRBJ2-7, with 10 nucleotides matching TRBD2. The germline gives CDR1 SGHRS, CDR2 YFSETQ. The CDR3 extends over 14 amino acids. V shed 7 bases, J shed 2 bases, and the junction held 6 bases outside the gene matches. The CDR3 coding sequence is TGCGCCAGCCGGACTAGCGGAGGTGCCTACGAGCAGTACTTC. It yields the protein CASRTSGGAYEQYF.

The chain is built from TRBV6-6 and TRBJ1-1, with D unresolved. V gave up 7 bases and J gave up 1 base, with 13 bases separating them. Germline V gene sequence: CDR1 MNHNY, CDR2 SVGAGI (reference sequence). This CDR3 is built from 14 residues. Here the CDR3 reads CASKFQEGNTEAFF. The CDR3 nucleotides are TGTGCCAGCAAGTTCCAGGAAGGGAACACTGAAGCTTTCTTT.

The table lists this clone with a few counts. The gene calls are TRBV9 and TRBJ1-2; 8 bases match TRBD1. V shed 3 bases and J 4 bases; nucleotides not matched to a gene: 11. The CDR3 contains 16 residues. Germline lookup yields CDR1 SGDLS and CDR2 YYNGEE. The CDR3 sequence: CASSARHTGTGYGYTF. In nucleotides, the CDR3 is TGTGCCAGCAGCGCCCGTCACACCGGGACAGGCTATGGCTACACCTTC. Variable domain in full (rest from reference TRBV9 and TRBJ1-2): DSGVTQTPKHLITATGQRVTLRCSPRSGDLSVYWYQQSLDQGLQFLIQYYNGEERAKGNILERFSAQQFPDLHSELNLSSLELGDSALYFCASSARHTGTGYGYTFGSGTRLTVV.

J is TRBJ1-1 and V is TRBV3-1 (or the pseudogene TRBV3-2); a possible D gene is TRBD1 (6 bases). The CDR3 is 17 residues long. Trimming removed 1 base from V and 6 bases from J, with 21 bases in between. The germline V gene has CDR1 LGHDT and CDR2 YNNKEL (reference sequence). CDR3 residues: CASSQGAGGARSSEAFF. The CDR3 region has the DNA TGTGCCAGCAGCCAAGGCGCTGGGGGGGCGAGGAGTTCTGAAGCTTTCTTT.